This T cell receptor beta chain came from a study of graft-versus-host responses after intestinal transplantation. Sequenced by immunoSEQ multiplex PCR; TCRdb stores in-frame clones only, minus some. The sample gives around 54,000 clones, roughly nine tenths of which show up once; around 5.1% is in the top ten. Trimming took 7 bases from V and 4 from J, leaving 22 bases between them. Per the germline V gene, CDR1 is SGHAT and CDR2 is FQNNGV. The CDR3 loop spans 16 amino acids. Study-wide results and limits: GvH clones appeared in recipient marrow, some first in ileum or blood.

About this clone: The target antigen is unknown.

The sample consisted of PBMCs, taken roughly 660 days after intestinal transplant. The sequence came from a human patient who received an intestinal transplant, so some T cells may come from the graft donor. The chain combines TRBV11-2 with TRBJ1-1; D perhaps matches TRBD1 (5 bases). DNA for the CDR3: TGTGCCAGCACCCCCGGTACGAGGCGGGGGGTCACTGAAGCTTTCTTT. This translates into CASTPGTRRGVTEAFF. The full variable domain, completed using reference TRBV11-2 and TRBJ1-1, is EAGVAQSPRYKIIEKRQSVAFWCNPISGHATLYWYQQILGQGPKLLIQFQNNGVVDDSQLPKDRFSAERLKGVDSTLKIQPAKLEDSAVYLCASTPGTRRGVTEAFFGQGTRLTVV.